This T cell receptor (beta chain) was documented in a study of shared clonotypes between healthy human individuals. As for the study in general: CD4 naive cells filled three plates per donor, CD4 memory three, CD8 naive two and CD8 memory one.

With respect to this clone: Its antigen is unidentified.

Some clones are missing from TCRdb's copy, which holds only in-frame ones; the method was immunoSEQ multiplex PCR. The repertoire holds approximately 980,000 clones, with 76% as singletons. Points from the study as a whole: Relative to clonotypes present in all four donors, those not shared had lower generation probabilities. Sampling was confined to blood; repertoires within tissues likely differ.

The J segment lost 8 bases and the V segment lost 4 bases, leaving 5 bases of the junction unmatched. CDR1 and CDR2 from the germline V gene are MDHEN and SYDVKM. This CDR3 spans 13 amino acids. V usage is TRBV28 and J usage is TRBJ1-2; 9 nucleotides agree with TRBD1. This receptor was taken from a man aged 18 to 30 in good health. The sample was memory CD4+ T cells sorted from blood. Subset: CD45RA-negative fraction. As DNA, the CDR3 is TGTGCCAGCAGTTCACAGGGGGCTCGAGGCTACACCTTC. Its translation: CASSSQGARGYTF.